This T cell receptor beta chain was documented in a study of response to subunit inactivated influenza vaccine. General study points: It was suggested by the authors that few new T cells are recruited by each seasonal influenza vaccination.

V lost 7 bases, J lost 2 bases, and 17 bases lay in between. CDR3 length: 15 amino acids. Germline V gene lookup returns CDR1 SGHVS and CDR2 FNYEAQ. MiXCR was run by TCRdb on the RT-PCR reads, yielding one entry per CDR3 protein. The table lists approximately 530,000 distinct CDR3 sequences, about an eighth of them singletons. Regarding this clonotype: The antigen remains unidentified. A much larger clone lies a single base off, so this may be a read error.

The V gene is TRBV7-6, the J gene TRBJ2-5; the D is unclear. The specimen was PBMCs from blood, collected more than 35 days after vaccination. The clonotype originates from a man aged 45-65 years who received an inactivated influenza vaccine. The CDR3, as DNA: TGTGCCAGCACAAGAAACCGGCATTTACAAGAGACCCAGTACTTC. It translates to CASTRNRHLQETQYF. Filled out from reference TRBV7-6 and TRBJ2-5, the complete variable domain reads GAGVSQSPRYKVTKRGQDVALRCDPISGHVSLYWYRQALGQGPEFLTYFNYEAQQDKSGLPNDRFSAERPEGSISTLTIQRTEQRDSAMYRCASTRNRHLQETQYFGPGTRLLVL.